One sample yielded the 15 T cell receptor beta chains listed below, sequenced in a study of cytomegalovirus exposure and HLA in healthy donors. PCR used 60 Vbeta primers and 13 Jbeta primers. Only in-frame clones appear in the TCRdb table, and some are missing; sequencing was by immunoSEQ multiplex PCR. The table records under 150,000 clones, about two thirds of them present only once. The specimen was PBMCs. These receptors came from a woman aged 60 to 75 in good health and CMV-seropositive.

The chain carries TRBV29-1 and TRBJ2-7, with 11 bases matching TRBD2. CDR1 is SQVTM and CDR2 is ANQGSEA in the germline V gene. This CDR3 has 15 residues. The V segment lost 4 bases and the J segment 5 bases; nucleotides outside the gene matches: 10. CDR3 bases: TGCAGCGTTGCGGTAGCGGGGGGGCGGAATAACGAGCAGTACTTC. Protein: CSVAVAGGRNNEQYF.

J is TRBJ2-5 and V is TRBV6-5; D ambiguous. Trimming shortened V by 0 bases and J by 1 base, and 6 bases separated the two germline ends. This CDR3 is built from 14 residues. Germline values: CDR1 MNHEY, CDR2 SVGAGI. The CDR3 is CASSYSRSQETQYF. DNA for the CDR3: TGTGCCAGCAGTTACTCGAGGTCCCAAGAGACCCAGTACTTC.

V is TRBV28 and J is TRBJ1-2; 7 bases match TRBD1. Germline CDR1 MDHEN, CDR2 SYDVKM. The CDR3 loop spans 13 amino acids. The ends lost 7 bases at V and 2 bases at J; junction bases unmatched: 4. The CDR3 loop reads CASTLGQNYGYTF. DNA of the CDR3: TGTGCCAGCACTTTGGGACAGAACTATGGCTACACCTTC.

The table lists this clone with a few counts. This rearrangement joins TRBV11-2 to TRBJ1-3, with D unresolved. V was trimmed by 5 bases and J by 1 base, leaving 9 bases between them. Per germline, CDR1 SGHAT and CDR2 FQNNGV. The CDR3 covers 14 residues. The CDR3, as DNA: TGTGCCAGCAGCCACCCCGGGTCTGGAAACACCATATATTTT. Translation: CASSHPGSGNTIYF.

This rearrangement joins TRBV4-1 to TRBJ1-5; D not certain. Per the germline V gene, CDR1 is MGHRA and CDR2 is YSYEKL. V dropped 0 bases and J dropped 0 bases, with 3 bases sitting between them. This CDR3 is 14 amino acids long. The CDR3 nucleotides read TGCGCCAGCAGCCAAGAATATAGCAATCAGCCCCAGCATTTT. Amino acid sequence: CASSQEYSNQPQHF.

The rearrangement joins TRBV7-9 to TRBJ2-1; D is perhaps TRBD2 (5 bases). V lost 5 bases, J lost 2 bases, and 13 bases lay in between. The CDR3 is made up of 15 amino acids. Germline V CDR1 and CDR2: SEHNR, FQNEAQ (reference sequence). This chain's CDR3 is CASSPQAAAYNEQFF. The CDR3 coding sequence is TGTGCCAGCAGCCCCCAGGCAGCGGCCTACAATGAGCAGTTCTTC.

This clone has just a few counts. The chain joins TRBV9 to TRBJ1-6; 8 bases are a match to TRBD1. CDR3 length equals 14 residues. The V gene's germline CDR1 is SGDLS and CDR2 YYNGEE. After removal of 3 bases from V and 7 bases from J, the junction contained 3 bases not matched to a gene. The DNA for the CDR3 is TGTGCCAGCAGCGCGACAGGGGTGAATTCACCCCTCCACTTT. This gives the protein CASSATGVNSPLHF.

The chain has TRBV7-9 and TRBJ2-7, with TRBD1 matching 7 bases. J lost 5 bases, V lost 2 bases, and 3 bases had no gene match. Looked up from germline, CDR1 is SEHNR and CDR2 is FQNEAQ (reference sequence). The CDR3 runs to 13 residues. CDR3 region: CASSLNRGDEQYF. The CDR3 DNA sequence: TGTGCCAGCAGCTTAAACAGGGGAGACGAGCAGTACTTC.

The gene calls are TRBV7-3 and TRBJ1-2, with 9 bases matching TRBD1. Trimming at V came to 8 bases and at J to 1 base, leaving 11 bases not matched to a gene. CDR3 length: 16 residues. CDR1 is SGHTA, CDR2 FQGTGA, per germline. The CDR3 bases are TGTGCCAGCGGGACTCCGGGACAGGGACTTAACTATGGCTACACCTTC. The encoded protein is CASGTPGQGLNYGYTF.

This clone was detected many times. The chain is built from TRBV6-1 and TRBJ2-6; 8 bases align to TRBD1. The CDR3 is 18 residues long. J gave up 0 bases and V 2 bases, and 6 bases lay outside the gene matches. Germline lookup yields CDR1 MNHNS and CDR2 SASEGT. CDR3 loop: CASSEIQGALSGANVLTF. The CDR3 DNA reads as TGTGCCAGCAGTGAAATTCAGGGGGCACTCTCTGGGGCCAACGTCCTGACTTTC.

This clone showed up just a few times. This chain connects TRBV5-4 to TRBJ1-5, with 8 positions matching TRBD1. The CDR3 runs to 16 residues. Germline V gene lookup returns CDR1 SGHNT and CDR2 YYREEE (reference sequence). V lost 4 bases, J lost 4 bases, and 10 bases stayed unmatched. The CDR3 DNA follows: TGTGCCAGCAGCCTCGACGGACAGGGCGGTAATCAGCCCCAGCATTTT. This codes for CASSLDGQGGNQPQHF. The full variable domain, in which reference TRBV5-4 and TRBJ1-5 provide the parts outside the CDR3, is ETGVTQSPTHLIKTRGQQVTLRCSSQSGHNTVSWYQQALGQGPQFIFQYYREEENGRGNFPPRFSGLQFPNYSSELNVNALELDDSALYLCASSLDGQGGNQPQHFGDGTRLSIL.

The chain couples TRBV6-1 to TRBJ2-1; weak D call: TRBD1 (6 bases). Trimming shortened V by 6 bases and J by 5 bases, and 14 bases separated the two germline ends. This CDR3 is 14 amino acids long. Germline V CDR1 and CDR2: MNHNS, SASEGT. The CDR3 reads CASRGTNTHNEQFF. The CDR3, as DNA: TGTGCCAGCAGAGGGACAAACACCCACAATGAGCAGTTCTTC.

CDR3 in amino acids: CASSLSRLAGGRGPTDTQYF. In DNA, the CDR3 is TGTGCCAGCAGTTTATCCCGCCTAGCGGGGGGCCGGGGACCCACAGATACGCAGTATTTT. The chain links TRBV27 to TRBJ2-3; 11 bases match TRBD2. Germline loops: CDR1 MNHEY, CDR2 SMNVEV (reference sequence). The V gene end was trimmed by 0 bases and the J gene end by 2 bases; junction bases not matched to a gene: 13. The CDR3 has 20 amino acids.

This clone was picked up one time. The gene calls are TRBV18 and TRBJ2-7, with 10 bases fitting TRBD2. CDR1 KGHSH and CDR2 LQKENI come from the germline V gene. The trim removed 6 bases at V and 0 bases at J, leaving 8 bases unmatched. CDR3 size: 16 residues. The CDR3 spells CASSYSSGGPSYEQYF. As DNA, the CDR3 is TGTGCCAGCTCTTATAGTAGCGGGGGGCCCTCCTACGAGCAGTACTTC.

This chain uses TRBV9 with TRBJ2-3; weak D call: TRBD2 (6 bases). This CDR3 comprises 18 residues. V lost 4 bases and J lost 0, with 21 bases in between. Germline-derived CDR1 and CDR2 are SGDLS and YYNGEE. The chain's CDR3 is CASSPNPTSPLSTDTQYF. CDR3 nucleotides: TGTGCCAGCAGCCCCAACCCGACTAGTCCCCTTAGCACAGATACGCAGTATTTT.